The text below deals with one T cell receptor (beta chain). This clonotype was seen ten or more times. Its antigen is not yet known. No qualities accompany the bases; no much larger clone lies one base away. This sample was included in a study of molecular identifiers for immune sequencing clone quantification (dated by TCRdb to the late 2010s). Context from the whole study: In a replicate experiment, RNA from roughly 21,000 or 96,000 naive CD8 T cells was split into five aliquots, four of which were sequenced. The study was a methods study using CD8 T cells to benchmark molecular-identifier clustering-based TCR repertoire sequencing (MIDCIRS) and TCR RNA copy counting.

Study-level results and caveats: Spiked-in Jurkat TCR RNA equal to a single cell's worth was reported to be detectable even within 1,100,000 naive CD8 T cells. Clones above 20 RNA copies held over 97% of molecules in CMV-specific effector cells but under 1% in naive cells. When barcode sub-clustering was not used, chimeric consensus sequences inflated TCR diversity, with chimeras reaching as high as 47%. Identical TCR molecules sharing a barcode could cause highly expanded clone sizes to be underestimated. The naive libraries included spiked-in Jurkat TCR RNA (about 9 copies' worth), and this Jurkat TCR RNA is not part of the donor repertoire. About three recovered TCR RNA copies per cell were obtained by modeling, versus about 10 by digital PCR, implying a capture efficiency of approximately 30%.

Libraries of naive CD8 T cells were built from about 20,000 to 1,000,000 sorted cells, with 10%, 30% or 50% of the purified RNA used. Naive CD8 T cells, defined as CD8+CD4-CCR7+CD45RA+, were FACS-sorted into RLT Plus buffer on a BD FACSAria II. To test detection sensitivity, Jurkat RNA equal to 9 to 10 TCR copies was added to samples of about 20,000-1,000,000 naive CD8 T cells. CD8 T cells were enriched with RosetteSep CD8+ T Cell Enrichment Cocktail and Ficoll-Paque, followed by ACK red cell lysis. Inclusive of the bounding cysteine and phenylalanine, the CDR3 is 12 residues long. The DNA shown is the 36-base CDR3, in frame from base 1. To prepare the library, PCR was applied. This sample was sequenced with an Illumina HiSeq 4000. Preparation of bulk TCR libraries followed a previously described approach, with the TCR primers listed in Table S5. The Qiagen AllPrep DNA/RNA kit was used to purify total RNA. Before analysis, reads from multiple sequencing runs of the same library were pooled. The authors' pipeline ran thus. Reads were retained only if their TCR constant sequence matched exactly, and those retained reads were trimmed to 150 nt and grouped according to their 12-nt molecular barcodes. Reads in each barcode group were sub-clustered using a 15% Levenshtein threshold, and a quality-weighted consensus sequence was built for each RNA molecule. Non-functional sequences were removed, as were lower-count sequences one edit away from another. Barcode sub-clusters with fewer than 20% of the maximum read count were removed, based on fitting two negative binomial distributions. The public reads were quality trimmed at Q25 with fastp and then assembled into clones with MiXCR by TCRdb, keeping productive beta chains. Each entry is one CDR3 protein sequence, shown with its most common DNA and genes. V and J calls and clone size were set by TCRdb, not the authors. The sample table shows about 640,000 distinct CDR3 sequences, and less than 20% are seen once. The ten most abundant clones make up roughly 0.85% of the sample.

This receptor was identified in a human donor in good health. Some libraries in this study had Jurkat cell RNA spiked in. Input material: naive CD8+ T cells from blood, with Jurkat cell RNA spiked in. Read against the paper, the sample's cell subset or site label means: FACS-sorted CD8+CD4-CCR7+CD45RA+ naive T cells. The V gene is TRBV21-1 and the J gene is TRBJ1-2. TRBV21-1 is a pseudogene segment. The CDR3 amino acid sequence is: CASSKVVGGYTF. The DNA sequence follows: TGTGCCAGCAGCAAAGTAGTAGGGGGCTACACCTTC.